Detailed here is one T cell receptor (beta chain). Its antigen is unidentified. This entry comes from a study of beta chain features in type 1 diabetes. Findings and caveats of the study: Within each of all four CD4+ subsets, Type 1 diabetes patients had TCRB CDR3s that were moderately but significantly shorter. Researchers cautioned that cDNA sequencing could over-represent cells with high TCR expression. A greater similarity of naive, central memory and Treg TCRB repertoires was seen among patients than among healthy donors.

The CDR3 length is 16 residues. From germline, CDR1 is LGHNA and CDR2 YNFKEQ. V was pared by 2 bases and J by 1 base, with 11 bases between. Central memory, naive, regulatory and stem cell-like memory CD4+ cells were sorted by CD45RO/CCR7/CD25/CD127/CD95/CD27. Sort purity for all populations was recorded as exceeding 98%. Reverse transcription of all isolated RNA meant that expressed TCRB transcripts were sequenced. Libraries were prepared by immunoSEQ multiplex PCR; TCRdb keeps only in-frame clonotypes and omits some of them. This table has a few hundred thousand clones, around 22% appearing once. The TCR was taken from a woman in her thirties with type 1 diabetes. The V call is TRBV4-2, the J call TRBJ2-2; D unclear. Source material: naive CD4+ T cells from blood. CDR3 nucleotide sequence: TGTGCCAGCAGCCAAAGTCAAGCGCTGAACACCGGGGAGCTGTTTTTT. It is translated as CASSQSQALNTGELFF.